This TCR beta chain was identified in a study of response to subunit inactivated influenza vaccine listed by TCRdb under 2018. Broadly, across the study: The study used deep quantitative T cell receptor repertoire profiling to track responses to a trivalent subunit inactivated influenza vaccine. On the study overall, not on this receptor specifically: The authors proposed that each seasonal influenza vaccination may bring in only a limited number of new T cells.

V is cut by 3 bases and J by 2 bases, and the space between the germline ends is 9 bases. The CDR3, from cysteine to phenylalanine, totals 14 residues. The DNA shown is the 42-base CDR3, in frame from base 1. Taken from the germline V gene, the CDR1 and CDR2 loops are KGHSH and LQKENI. The receptor library was made with RT-PCR. TCRdb records Illumina HiSeq 2500 as the sequencer. TCRdb's own reprocessing of the public reads used fastp at Q25 and MiXCR and kept productive beta chains. Each entry merges the rows of one CDR3 protein and shows their most common DNA and genes. The sample table shows about 500,000 distinct CDR3 sequences, and approximately 16% are seen once. Around 3% of the sample rests with the top ten. This clonotype occurred many times. Its target antigen remains unknown. Qualities for individual bases were not recorded, and no much larger clone is one base off.

The chain uses TRBV18 and TRBJ2-3, with the D gene call left open. The receptor's source is a man between 50 and 75 years old who received an inactivated influenza vaccine. Donor details come from another sample of the same person, matched by shared clones. Specimen: CD4+ T cells sorted from PBMCs, collected around 2 years after vaccination. The CDR3 reads as follows: CASSPSSPTDTQYF. The DNA sequence reads TGTGCCAGCTCACCCTCAAGCCCCACAGATACGCAGTATTTT.